This paragraph reports one T cell receptor (beta chain). Germline V gene sequence: CDR1 SEHNR, CDR2 FQNEAQ (reference sequence). The ends lost 5 bases at V and 0 bases at J; junction bases unmatched: 2. The CDR3 consists of 14 residues. This sample stems from a study of OX40 agonist ivuxolimab in advanced cancers. Study summary: In this cohort, patients received ivuxolimab, an agonistic anti-OX40 (CD134) antibody. Mean age around 64 years, range roughly 20 to 85; 82.7% male.

This table comes from immunoSEQ multiplex PCR, and its TCRdb copy is limited to in-frame clones, with some not included. The table includes about 95,000 clones, roughly nine tenths detected once. The sample in question was CD4+ or CD8+ T cells sorted from blood, obtained in a trial of the OX40 agonist ivuxolimab. This chain joins TRBV7-9 and TRBJ2-5; 8 nucleotides match TRBD1. The receptor comes from an adult with an advanced solid tumor such as melanoma, head and neck, liver or kidney cancer. The CDR3 is CASSRDRNQETQYF. Written as DNA, the CDR3 is TGTGCCAGCAGCCGGGACAGGAACCAAGAGACCCAGTACTTC.